The 21 T cell receptor beta chains listed next were all sequenced from one sample in a study of blood T cells in healthy people across ages (dated by TCRdb to about 2015). Library generation was performed with 5' RACE. The sequencer was an Illumina HiSeq 2500. The second PCR ran for roughly 7 to 12 cycles and used a J-beta primer mix along with a sample-barcoded 5' primer. TCRdb reprocessing: public reads trimmed at Q25 with fastp, clones called with MiXCR, in-frame beta chains kept. A single entry per CDR3 protein holds the most common genes and DNA from its merged rows. This sample gives fewer than 950,000 distinct CDR3 sequences in total; roughly 40% of them show up just once. Roughly 13% of the sample rests with the top ten. The sequencing input was blood. The source is a man younger than 30 in good health.

The CDR3 region is CASSVQAGVGDTQYF. CDR3 nucleotide sequence: TGTGCCAGCAGCGTACAAGCGGGGGTTGGAGATACGCAGTATTTT. V is TRBV9 and J is TRBJ2-3; 8 bases align to TRBD2. V dropped 1 base and J dropped 5; count of bases not matched to a gene: 6. The CDR3 is made up of 15 amino acids. The V gene's germline CDR1 is SGDLS and CDR2 YYNGEE.

The chain uses TRBV11-1 and TRBJ1-1; D remains ambiguous. The germline V gene has CDR1 SGHAT and CDR2 FQDESV (reference sequence). V lost 1 base, J lost 1 base, and 7 bases lay in between. The CDR3 loop spans 14 amino acids. CDR3 residues: CASSLVHRNTEAFF. The DNA for the CDR3 is TGTGCCAGCAGCTTAGTTCATCGGAACACTGAAGCTTTCTTT.

The J gene is TRBJ2-1, the V gene TRBV9; TRBD1 aligns across 9 bases. The V and J ends lost 5 bases and 8 bases, in that order; junction bases with no gene match: 5. Germline V gene data show CDR1 as SGDLS and CDR2 as YYNGEE. This CDR3 contains 13 residues. CDR3 sequence reads: CASRGTGPDEQFF. CDR3 nucleotides: TGTGCCAGCAGAGGGACAGGGCCTGATGAGCAGTTCTTC.

The gene calls are TRBV4-3 and TRBJ2-1; no definite D call. V was clipped by 0 bases and J by 5 bases, with 11 bases between them. CDR3 size: 15 residues. Germline values: CDR1 LGHNA, CDR2 YSLEER. Here the CDR3 DNA reads TGCGCCAGCAGCCAAGAGTTATCGCCAAACAATGAGCAGTTCTTC. This codes for CASSQELSPNNEQFF.

This clonotype was counted a few times. The J gene is TRBJ1-1, the V gene TRBV10-3; D gene ambiguous. The CDR3 loop spans 13 amino acids. V dropped 4 bases and J dropped 0 bases, with 6 bases sitting between them. Germline assignment: CDR1 ENHRY and CDR2 SYGVKD. In nucleotides, the CDR3 is TGTGCCATCAGTGGTTTAGTGAACACTGAAGCTTTCTTT. Its translation: CAISGLVNTEAFF.

This clonotype appeared a few times. V and J are TRBV2 and TRBJ2-1; possible D gene TRBD2, 5 bases. The germline V and J ends were trimmed by 8 bases and 8 bases, with 7 bases remaining between them. Looked up from germline, CDR1 is SNHLY and CDR2 is FYNNEI. This CDR3 has 10 amino acids. The CDR3 sequence is CASEGHEQFF. Written as DNA, the CDR3 is TGTGCCAGCGAGGGCCATGAGCAGTTCTTC.

This clonotype showed up many times. The V and J genes are TRBV7-2 and TRBJ2-3; 11 nucleotides match TRBD2. This CDR3 contains 14 residues. The germline V gene has CDR1 SGHTA and CDR2 FQGNSA. The V segment lost 7 bases and the J segment 11 bases; nucleotides outside the gene matches: 11. In DNA form, the CDR3 reads TGTGCCAGCACCAGAGCTAGCGGGGGGAGAATGCAGTATTTT. Its protein product is CASTRASGGRMQYF.

The CDR3 DNA reads TGCAGCGTCACCGGGACTGCGTCCTACGAGCAGTACTTC. It encodes CSVTGTASYEQYF. V is TRBV29-1 and J is TRBJ2-7; TRBD2 is a possible D gene (6 bases). The CDR3 is made up of 13 amino acids. V was shortened by 6 bases and J by 1 base, with 13 bases between the two germline ends. CDR1 and CDR2 (germline): SQVTM, ANQGSEA.

A note on this clonotype: Mismatch with germline at one junction end may stem from a read error. This chain links TRBV12-3 or TRBV12-4 with TRBJ1-6; 8 bases line up with TRBD1. The CDR3 is 14 amino acids. In nucleotides, the CDR3 is TGTGCCAGCAGTTCAGGGACAGGCAGTTCACCCCCCCACTTT. Translating it yields CASSSGTGSSPPHF.

This clonotype has at least ten counts. This chain uses TRBV12-3 or TRBV12-4 with TRBJ2-5; D is unresolved. The V end was cut by 1 base, the J end by 1 base, with 4 bases between. The CDR3 covers 13 residues. The CDR3, as DNA: TGTGCCAGCAGTTTAGGCCTCCAAGAGACCCAGTACTTC. As protein: CASSLGLQETQYF.

In the case of this clonotype: Mismatch with germline at one junction end may stem from a read error. CDR3 sequence (DNA): TGTGTCAGCAGCCAAGAACCCGGGGCAGGGGAAAGCACAGATACGCAGTATTTT. It yields the protein CVSSQEPGAGESTDTQYF. This chain connects TRBV3-1 to TRBJ2-3, with D perhaps TRBD1 (6 bases). Germline loops: CDR1 LGHDT, CDR2 YNNKEL (reference sequence). The CDR3 is 18 amino acids.

V is TRBV7-3 and J is TRBJ2-7; D is ambiguous. The germline V and J ends were trimmed by 1 base and 2 bases, with 12 bases remaining between them. The germline V gene has CDR1 SGHTA and CDR2 FQGTGA. The CDR3 runs to 15 residues. The CDR3 DNA follows: TGTGCCAGCAGCTTAATAGGCGGCGGCGCCTACGAGCAGTACTTC. Protein sequence: CASSLIGGGAYEQYF.

This clonotype was seen a few times. The chain is built from TRBV14 and TRBJ2-4; D is ambiguous. The CDR3 runs to 19 residues. In germline, CDR1 is SGHDN, CDR2 FVKESK. The ends were cut back, 4 bases at V and 6 bases at J, with 28 bases in the middle. This CDR3 is CASSRNAIVGLGPRNIQYF. The CDR3 bases are TGTGCCAGCAGCCGCAACGCAATCGTTGGCTTAGGGCCCCGAAACATTCAGTACTTC.

This clonotype appeared a few times. The rearrangement uses TRBV4-2 and TRBJ2-4; 12 nucleotides align to TRBD2. This CDR3 has 16 amino acids. CDR1 and CDR2 from the germline V gene are LGHNA and YNFKEQ. The V and J ends lost 4 bases and 13 bases, in that order; junction bases with no gene match: 14. This CDR3 is CASSPRTSGNYNEQYF. The CDR3 bases are TGTGCCAGCAGCCCCAGGACTAGCGGGAACTACAATGAGCAGTACTTC.

To note about this clonotype: An end of the junction differs from the germline gene, which may be a read error. V usage is TRBV6-6 and J usage is TRBJ2-5; weak D call: TRBD2 (6 bases). The J call could be wrong; TRBJ2-7 is a better fit for the DNA end. The germline V gene has CDR1 MNHNY and CDR2 SVGAGI (reference sequence). The CDR3 totals 15 residues. Here the CDR3 DNA reads TGTGCCAGCAGTCCCTTCCGTGGGGGGTCCTCCGAGCAGTACTTC. Translated, it gives CASSPFRGGSSEQYF.

The V gene is TRBV12-3 or TRBV12-4, the J gene TRBJ2-2; 10 bases agree with TRBD1. CDR3 length equals 17 residues. Trimming removed 6 bases from V and 7 bases from J; junction bases left unmatched: 14. The CDR3 region is CASSNTPGQGTIGELFF. The CDR3 region has the DNA TGTGCCAGCAGCAACACCCCGGGACAGGGGACAATCGGGGAGCTGTTTTTT.

The V and J genes are TRBV6-2 or TRBV6-3 and TRBJ1-1, with D possibly TRBD1 on 5 matching bases. V lost 0 bases, J lost 5 bases, and 31 bases lay in between. Per germline, CDR1 MNHEY and CDR2 SVGEGT. The CDR3 spans 21 residues. The CDR3: CASSYSRSWRLGAHAGTEAFF. CDR3 bases: TGTGCCAGCAGTTACTCGAGGAGTTGGAGGTTAGGGGCCCATGCGGGTACTGAAGCTTTCTTT.

The rearrangement uses TRBV5-1 and TRBJ2-5, with unresolved D. The CDR3 contains 12 residues. V was pared by 6 bases and J by 1 base, with 7 bases between. CDR1 and CDR2 (germline): SGHRS, YFSETQ. The CDR3 protein is CASKVGQETQYF. The DNA for the CDR3 is TGCGCCAGCAAGGTGGGCCAAGAGACCCAGTACTTC.

This clonotype was recorded once. Possible read error: a much larger clone is one base away. The genes are TRBV3-1 and TRBJ2-3; TRBD2 matches at 8 bases. Germline V lookup: CDR1 LGHDT, CDR2 YNNKEL (reference sequence). The CDR3 consists of 16 residues. The DNA for the CDR3 is TGTGCCCGCAGCCAACTTAGCGGGGCCAGCACAGATACGCAGTATTTT. Its protein is CARSQLSGASTDTQYF.

This clonotype has more than one count but fewer than ten. This chain links TRBV29-1 with TRBJ1-2, with 7 bases matching TRBD1. The V and J ends lost 7 bases and 6 bases, in that order; junction bases with no gene match: 14. The CDR3 contains 14 residues. Germline-derived CDR1 and CDR2 are SQVTM and ANQGSEA. For the CDR3, the DNA is TGCAGCGCCTCCTCCCCGACAGGGTCGAATGGCTACACCTTC. Protein: CSASSPTGSNGYTF.

A few counts support this clonotype. V is TRBV7-9 and J is TRBJ1-4; D is unclear. The germline V and J ends were trimmed by 3 bases and 9 bases, with 5 bases remaining between them. CDR3 length: 11 residues. Germline CDR1 and CDR2: SEHNR and FQNEAQ (reference sequence). The CDR3 sequence: CASSLSKKLFF. CDR3 in DNA: TGTGCCAGCAGCTTGTCTAAAAAACTGTTTTTT. Full variable domain (remainder filled in from reference TRBV7-9 and TRBJ1-4): DTGVSQNPRHKITKRGQNVTFRCDPISEHNRLYWYRQTLGQGPEFLTYFQNEAQLEKSRLLSDRFSAERPKGSFSTLEIQRTEQGDSAMYLCASSLSKKLFFGSGTQLSVL.